This T cell receptor (beta chain) comes out of a study of blood T cell repertoires in COVID-19. The V gene's germline CDR1 is LNHDA and CDR2 SQIVND (reference sequence). The V gene lost 4 bases and the J gene lost 0 bases, with 13 bases spanning the gap. There are 16 residues in the CDR3. Those enrolled, adults aged roughly 18 to 100 years, came from 20 to 25 US areas. This clone appeared a single time. Method: immunoSEQ multiplex PCR; TCRdb's copy keeps in-frame clones and lacks some. The sample records approximately 150,000 clones, around 82% being singletons. Sequenced material: PBMCs or T cells enriched from blood (not recorded which). The sequence was obtained from a man between 60 and 75 years old who had recovered from COVID-19. The genes are TRBV19 and TRBJ1-5; TRBD1 might be the D (6 bases). This CDR3 is CASSTPGTISNQPQHF. The CDR3 region has the DNA TGTGCCAGTAGTACTCCTGGGACAATTAGCAATCAGCCCCAGCATTTT.